This T cell receptor (beta chain) originates from a study of CD8+ T cells in alopecia areata. Regarding treatment: oral pan-JAK inhibitor, 5-10 mg twice daily. Extraction of RNA preceded its reverse transcription into cDNA, which served as the sequencing template. Clones were read by immunoSEQ multiplex PCR, and TCRdb kept only the in-frame ones, dropping some. The repertoire consists of about 210,000 clones, with less than 45% occurring once and the leading ten covering roughly 2.6%. With respect to this clone: What it binds is unknown.

General observations from the study: Under tofacitinib, numerous expanded lesional clonotypes remained detectable in scalp and blood.

The CDR3 is made up of 14 amino acids. The V end lost 0 bases, the J end lost 3 bases, and 8 bases lay between the germline ends. Germline CDR1 ENHRY, CDR2 SYGVKD. V is TRBV10-3 and J is TRBJ1-2, with a tentative D call TRBD1 (6 bases). The starting material was CD4+ T cells sorted from blood, obtained at approximately week 36, from a patient treated with tofacitinib. This receptor was obtained from a human donor with alopecia areata. The DNA of the CDR3 is TGTGCCATCAGTGAGTCAGGGGGGGACTATGGCTACACCTTC. The encoded protein is CAISESGGDYGYTF.